This T cell receptor (beta chain) was profiled in a study of blood T cell repertoires in COVID-19. On this clone: At one end the junction does not follow the germline gene, possibly because of a read error.

TCRdb's copy holds only in-frame clones and misses some; the assay was immunoSEQ multiplex PCR. Of 140,000 to 150,000 clones in the sample, 65% to 85% were seen once. Germline V gene data show CDR1 as MNHNY and CDR2 as SVGAGI (reference sequence). CDR3 length: 14 residues. V usage is TRBV6-6 and J usage is TRBJ1-1, with a possible D match to TRBD1 (5 bases). Sample: peripheral blood. The TCR originated in a man in his sixties with active or convalescent COVID-19. This CDR3 reads CASSYQGRNAEAFF. In nucleotides, the CDR3 is TGTGCCAGCAGTTACCAGGGCCGGAACGCTGAAGCTTTCTTT.